The clone carrying this T cell receptor (beta chain) has just a few counts. Its antigen is currently unknown. This specimen belongs to a study of T cells in Graves' hyperthyroidism and ophthalmopathy. Whole-study results and caveats: By a 13 V-J model, ophthalmopathy was set apart from stable hyperthyroidism.

Amplified TCR beta CDR3 regions derived from RNA transcripts. Initially, a first-round RT-PCR of the TCR CDR3 employed the HTBI primer set. MiXCR, applied by TCRdb to the multiplex PCR reads, yields one record per CDR3 protein. In the table there are hundreds of thousands of distinct CDR3 sequences, approximately 15% of which are singletons. This CDR3 contains 13 residues. V lost 0 bases, J lost 1 base, and 0 bases lay in between. Germline V gene sequence: CDR1 ENHRY, CDR2 SYGVKD. The sequencing sample was made of blood. The receptor was isolated from a woman aged 18 to 35 with Graves' hyperthyroidism. This rearrangement joins TRBV10-3 to TRBJ2-2; no definite D call. The CDR3 spells CAISESNTGELFF. The CDR3 nucleotides read TGTGCCATCAGTGAGTCGAACACCGGGGAGCTGTTTTTT.